The clone carrying this TCR beta chain was picked up many times. TCR beta CDR3 regions were amplified from RNA. HTBI primers were used for first-round RT-PCR of the TCR CDR3. TCRdb re-called the multiplex PCR reads through MiXCR, storing one row per CDR3 protein. The table shows about 520,000 distinct CDR3 sequences, with around 21% occurring only once. Clinical symptoms, serum thyroxine and TRAb, thyroid ultrasound and orbital computed tomography together formed the diagnostic basis. This entry is derived from a study of T cells in Graves' hyperthyroidism and ophthalmopathy. The CDR3 runs 19 residues. The V end lost 1 base, the J end lost 4 bases, and 25 bases lay between the germline ends. Germline-derived CDR1 and CDR2 are SGHTA and FQGNSA.

The sequence was obtained from a young man with Graves' hyperthyroidism. Sample: blood. The J gene is TRBJ1-2, the V gene TRBV7-2; maybe TRBD1 (6 bases). Here the CDR3 reads CASSLGDSWGRSLGYGYTF. In DNA form, the CDR3 reads TGTGCCAGCAGCTTAGGAGATTCGTGGGGGCGCAGTTTAGGCTATGGCTACACCTTC.